Listed here are 21 T cell receptor beta chains from one sample, sequenced in a study of blood T cells in healthy people across ages. Alongside a J-beta primer mix, a sample-barcoded 5' primer served in a second PCR lasting 7 to 11 cycles. TCRdb reprocessed the 5' RACE reads with MiXCR, giving one entry per CDR3 protein. This table holds under 1,000,000 distinct CDR3 sequences, 35% to 50% found once. What was sequenced was blood. The receptors come from a man older than 75 in good health.

The chain has TRBV20-1 and TRBJ2-5; 9 bases match TRBD2. V was clipped by 3 bases and J by 4 bases; unmatched bases: 3. This CDR3 has 13 residues. Germline-derived CDR1 and CDR2 are DFQATT and SNEGSKA (reference sequence). The CDR3 DNA sequence: TGCAGTGCTAGGCGGGAGGGTTTAGAGACCCAGTACTTC. Translating it yields CSARREGLETQYF.

This clonotype came up once. This CDR3 reads CSARDPSGYNEQFF. As DNA, the CDR3 is TGCAGTGCTAGAGATCCATCAGGTTACAATGAGCAGTTCTTC. The chain has TRBV20-1 and TRBJ2-1; D uncertain. Trimming took off 0 bases at V and 4 bases at J, with 10 bases between the two ends. This CDR3 contains 14 residues. Germline CDR1 DFQATT, CDR2 SNEGSKA (reference sequence).

This clonotype has ten or more counts. This rearrangement joins TRBV5-6 to TRBJ2-5, with D tentatively TRBD1 (6 bases). The CDR3 totals 15 residues. The ends were cut back, 4 bases at V and 4 bases at J, with 17 bases in the middle. Germline loops: CDR1 SGHDT, CDR2 YYEEEE. The CDR3 sequence is CASSPRQDPGETQYF. CDR3 DNA: TGTGCCAGCAGCCCTAGACAGGACCCCGGAGAGACCCAGTACTTC. The full variable domain, with the rest looked up from reference TRBV5-6 and TRBJ2-5, is DAGVTQSPTHLIKTRGQQVTLRCSPKSGHDTVSWYQQALGQGPQFIFQYYEEEERQRGNFPDRFSGHQFPNYSSELNVNALLLGDSALYLCASSPRQDPGETQYFGPGTRLLVL.

The CDR3 is CASSTGRDYGYTF. The CDR3 DNA reads as TGTGCCAGCAGCACAGGACGGGACTATGGCTACACCTTC. The gene calls are TRBV7-8 and TRBJ1-2; a possible D gene is TRBD1 (5 bases). The V and J ends lost 5 bases and 3 bases respectively, with 10 bases between them. The CDR3 is made up of 13 amino acids. The V gene's germline CDR1 is SGHVS and CDR2 FQNEAQ.

This clonotype has just a few counts. This chain connects TRBV7-8 to TRBJ2-1; the match to TRBD2 covers 8 bases. Germline CDR1 SGHVS, CDR2 FQNEAQ. After removal of 5 bases from V and 2 bases from J, the junction contained 17 bases not matched to a gene. CDR3 length: 19 residues. The chain's CDR3 is CASSPFPPLAGSPYNEQFF. The DNA of the CDR3 is TGTGCCAGCAGCCCCTTCCCCCCTTTAGCGGGGTCGCCCTACAATGAGCAGTTCTTC.

Comment on this clonotype: It may be a read error: a sequence one base away is much more abundant. The chain joins TRBV29-1 to TRBJ2-5; a weak D match, TRBD2 (5 bases). The J call could be wrong; TRBJ2-7 is a better fit for the DNA end. Germline V gives CDR1 SQVTM, CDR2 ANQGSEA. This CDR3 has 12 residues. The CDR3 nucleotides read TGCAGCGTTAGCGACGGCGCGGGCGAGCAGTACTTC. It translates to CSVSDGAGEQYF.

This clonotype was seen more than once but under ten times. This sequence joins TRBV7-2 and TRBJ2-5; D unresolved. The CDR3 extends over 13 amino acids. The germline V gene has CDR1 SGHTA and CDR2 FQGNSA. Trimming left V 4 bases short and J 2 bases short, with 8 bases between. This chain's CDR3 is CASSWALQETQYF. As DNA, the CDR3 is TGTGCCAGCAGCTGGGCCTTGCAAGAGACCCAGTACTTC.

The chain employs TRBV29-1 and TRBJ1-1; 7 nucleotides match TRBD1. Trimming at V came to 4 bases and at J to 5 bases, leaving 4 bases not matched to a gene. Germline V CDR1 and CDR2: SQVTM, ANQGSEA. This CDR3 has 12 residues. CDR3: CSVGQGGTEAFF. CDR3 sequence (DNA): TGCAGCGTTGGACAGGGTGGTACTGAAGCTTTCTTT. Variable domain in full (rest from reference TRBV29-1 and TRBJ1-1): SAVISQKPSRDICQRGTSLTIQCQVDSQVTMMFWYRQQPGQSLTLIATANQGSEATYESGFVIDKFPISRPNLTFSTLTVSNMSPEDSSIYLCSVGQGGTEAFFGQGTRLTVV.

This clonotype was picked up a small number of times. The rearrangement joins TRBV7-8 to TRBJ2-1, with unresolved D. Trimming took 1 base from V and 9 from J, leaving 10 bases between them. Germline V CDR1 and CDR2: SGHVS, FQNEAQ. This CDR3 region has 13 residues. The CDR3 bases are TGTGCCAGCAGCTTAGATCGGTGGGGTGAGCAGTTCTTC. As protein: CASSLDRWGEQFF.

This clonotype was detected only a few times. This chain joins TRBV27 and TRBJ2-1, with 12 bases fitting TRBD1. J lost 1 base, V lost 6 bases, and 10 bases had no gene match. The germline V gene encodes CDR1 MNHEY and CDR2 SMNVEV (reference sequence). The CDR3 is 18 residues long. Written as DNA, the CDR3 is TGTGCCAGCAGCTATGGGACAGGGGGCCTGAATTCCTACAATGAGCAGTTCTTC. Translating it yields CASSYGTGGLNSYNEQFF.

This rearrangement joins TRBV12-3 or TRBV12-4 to TRBJ2-7; no reliable D call. Trimming pared 5 bases from V and 2 bases from J, leaving 13 bases between. CDR3 length: 14 residues. The CDR3 DNA reads as TGTGCCAGCAGTAAGGACCCGACGGCCTACGAGCAGTACTTC. It translates to CASSKDPTAYEQYF.

The CDR3, as DNA: TGTGCCAGCAGCGTAGGTTCTCAGGGGAGCTCCTACAATGAGCAGTTCTTC. Residues: CASSVGSQGSSYNEQFF. The chain is built from TRBV9 and TRBJ2-1, with D tentatively TRBD1 (6 bases). CDR3 length: 17 amino acids. Trimming took 0 bases from V and 0 from J, leaving 13 bases between them. Germline assignment: CDR1 SGDLS and CDR2 YYNGEE.

This clonotype was seen a few times. This sequence joins TRBV4-1 and TRBJ1-4; the D is unclear. This CDR3 region has 13 residues. CDR1 is MGHRA and CDR2 is YSYEKL in the germline V gene. Trimming pared 4 bases from V and 8 bases from J, leaving 11 bases between. The CDR3 here is CASSPRSWEKLFF. The CDR3, as DNA: TGCGCCAGCAGCCCAAGATCGTGGGAAAAACTGTTTTTT.

The V call is TRBV25-1, the J call TRBJ2-1; weak D call: TRBD1 (5 bases). In germline, CDR1 is MGHDK, CDR2 SYGVNS. The CDR3 sequence is 14 residues long. Trimming removed 4 bases from V and 13 bases from J, with 20 bases in between. Written as DNA, the CDR3 is TGTGCCAGCAGTGTGGGGCTTCTGGTGGAGACCCAGTTCTTC. This sequence encodes CASSVGLLVETQFF.

V gene TRBV6-5 combines with J gene TRBJ2-5; 9 nucleotides match TRBD2. Germline-derived CDR1 and CDR2 are MNHEY and SVGAGI. V was clipped by 4 bases and J by 3 bases; unmatched bases: 12. CDR3 length: 17 residues. The CDR3 DNA is TGTGCCAGCAGTTCCCCGAGGAAGGTAGCGGGAGAAGAGACCCAGTACTTC. Its translation: CASSSPRKVAGEETQYF.

This chain joins TRBV6-2 or TRBV6-3 and TRBJ2-5, with TRBD2 as a possible D gene (5 bases). This CDR3 is built from 12 residues. Germline values: CDR1 MNHEY, CDR2 SVGEGT. Trimming pared 6 bases from V and 11 bases from J, leaving 16 bases between. For the CDR3, the DNA is TGTGCCAGCAGAGCGGACTTAAATGAGCAGTACTTC. Its translation is CASRADLNEQYF.

The gene calls are TRBV6-5 and TRBJ2-1; 7 nucleotides line up with TRBD2. The CDR3 totals 14 residues. The germline gives CDR1 MNHEY, CDR2 SVGAGI. With V trimmed by 6 bases and J by 5 bases, 7 bases remained unmatched. CDR3 loop: CASRLGGPHNEQFF. CDR3 nucleotide sequence: TGTGCCAGCAGACTGGGAGGGCCTCACAATGAGCAGTTCTTC.

The V and J genes are TRBV5-1 and TRBJ1-4, with a weak D call TRBD1 (6 bases). This CDR3 is 14 amino acids long. The ends were cut back, 7 bases at V and 7 bases at J, with 17 bases in the middle. Germline V gene sequence: CDR1 SGHRS, CDR2 YFSETQ. CDR3 in amino acids: CASGTGTFPEKLFF. CDR3 in DNA: TGCGCCAGCGGAACCGGGACATTTCCTGAAAAACTGTTTTTT.

This clonotype has only a few counts. Compared with germline, one end of the junction differs, possibly owing to a read error. The genes are TRBV20-1 and TRBJ2-1; 9 bases align to TRBD2. CDR1 and CDR2 (germline): DFQATT, SNEGSKA (reference sequence). The length of the CDR3 is 15 residues. CDR3 sequence: CSPKGVLAGYNGQFF. CDR3 nucleotide sequence: TGCAGCCCGAAAGGCGTCCTAGCGGGGTACAATGGGCAGTTCTTC.

Comments on this clonotype: This clone may be a read error of a much larger clone one base away. The V and J genes are TRBV29-1 and TRBJ2-4, with 9 bases lining up with TRBD1. The V segment lost 7 bases and the J segment 9 bases; nucleotides outside the gene matches: 13. From germline, CDR1 is SQVTM and CDR2 ANQGSEA. This CDR3 is built from 14 residues. This chain's CDR3 is CSAQEGTGKLIQYF. CDR3 coding DNA: TGCAGCGCTCAAGAGGGGACAGGGAAGCTCATTCAGTACTTC. The whole variable domain, remainder taken from reference TRBV29-1 and TRBJ2-4, is SAVISQKPSRDICQRGTSLTIQCQVDSQVTMMFWYRQQPGQSLTLIATANQGSEATYESGFVIDKFPISRPNLTFSTLTVSNMSPEDSSIYLCSAQEGTGKLIQYFGAGTRLSVL.

This clonotype was recorded a few times. The chain has TRBV7-2 and TRBJ1-2; D might be TRBD1 (5 bases). The CDR3 runs 14 residues. Trimming pared 5 bases from V and 4 bases from J, leaving 14 bases between. Germline V gives CDR1 SGHTA, CDR2 FQGNSA. CDR3 sequence: CASSTGPSGYGYTF. The CDR3 DNA sequence: TGTGCCAGCAGCACGGGACCCTCGGGCTATGGCTACACCTTC.